This entry concerns a single T cell receptor beta chain. Its antigen is still unknown. The CDR3 covers 16 residues. CDR1 MNHNY and CDR2 SVGAGI come from the germline V gene (reference sequence). Losses at the gene ends were 2 bases for V and 2 bases for J; bases not matched to a gene: 5. The sample is drawn from a study of cytomegalovirus exposure and HLA in healthy donors. Findings of the study overall: The authors later found most CMV-associated TCR beta chains appeared HLA-restricted. A link between a missense DCLRE1C variant and TCR beta V- and J-gene trimming emerged from a later analysis. TCR beta V segments were, for the most part, productive about 87% or about 30% of the time in an earlier analysis.

Primers for the PCR totalled 60 Vbeta and 13 Jbeta. TCRdb's table, derived via immunoSEQ multiplex PCR, lists solely in-frame clones and lacks some. The repertoire holds about 130,000 clones, with approximately 78% as singletons. Sequencing input: PBMCs. The rearrangement links TRBV6-6 to TRBJ2-5; the match to TRBD1 covers 10 bases. The source of this sequence is a woman younger than 45 in good health and CMV-seronegative. CDR3 bases: TGTGCCAGCAGTTACCTGGACAGGGGGGCTCAAGAGACCCAGTACTTC. As protein: CASSYLDRGAQETQYF.